The T cell receptor (beta chain) described here comes from a study of T cell responses to AZD1222 COVID-19 vaccine. In the case of this clone: Its cognate antigen is unknown.

The protocol was immunoSEQ multiplex PCR, while the TCRdb copy is restricted to in-frame clones and leaves out a portion. Of 80,000 to 100,000 clones listed, 88% are singletons. CDR1 and CDR2 (germline): WNHNN, SYGVQD (reference sequence). Trimming left V 8 bases short and J 9 bases short, with 8 bases between. The CDR3 sequence is 10 residues long. Findings of the study overall: White British donors predominated, females outnumbered males, and clonal diversity was possibly underestimated. Just 5 or 6 AZD1222 recipients tested seropositive at baseline. Spike-specific TCR depth and breadth grew after two AZD1222 doses. Vaccine-associated CD4 TCRs ranged over spike, dominating at 160-218 and 743-854.

The J gene is TRBJ2-1, the V gene TRBV10-1; no clear D gene. This clonotype originated in an adult in good health. The specimen comprised peripheral blood, sampled on day 0 of AZD1222 vaccination. The CDR3 DNA follows: TGCGCCAGCCAACCGAGTGAGCAGTTCTTC. It yields the protein CASQPSEQFF.